These T cell receptor beta chains were read from a single sample in a study of HIV-infected patients and healthy controls. TCRdb redid the calling of the 5' RACE reads with MiXCR, one entry per CDR3 protein. The sample holds 18,000 or so distinct CDR3 sequences, 15% to 20% seen once. The sequencing input was CD8+ T cells from blood. These TCRs come from a human donor in good health. CDR3s include the opening cysteine and the closing phenylalanine or tryptophan. The D gene is left open where the match is weak. Where a row states a size, it is once, few, many or the class of an expanded clone; other rows omit it.

j_call: TRBJ1-1; v_call: TRBV6-2/TRBV6-3; d_call: TRBD1; clone_size: many; cdr3_aa: CASTPARTGANTEAFF; cdr3_nt: TGTGCCAGCACCCCCGCCCGGACAGGGGCGAACACTGAAGCTTTCTTT
j_call: TRBJ1-1; v_call: TRBV11-2; d_call: TRBD1; clone_size: -; cdr3_aa: CASSLAGTGAPNTEAFF; cdr3_nt: TGTGCCAGCAGCTTAGCGGGGACAGGGGCACCGAACACTGAAGCTTTCTTT
j_call: TRBJ2-1; v_call: TRBV12-3/TRBV12-4; d_call: -; clone_size: -; cdr3_aa: CASSLGTGEQFF; cdr3_nt: TGTGCCAGCAGTTTAGGGACTGGAGAGCAGTTCTTC
j_call: TRBJ1-4; v_call: TRBV9; d_call: TRBD1; clone_size: medium-sized; cdr3_aa: CASSPLGQGTNEKLFF; cdr3_nt: TGTGCCAGCAGCCCGCTGGGACAGGGGACTAATGAAAAACTGTTTTTT
j_call: TRBJ1-4; v_call: TRBV10-3; d_call: -; clone_size: -; cdr3_aa: CAISQTIGGNEKLFF; cdr3_nt: TGTGCCATCAGTCAAACCATTGGGGGTAATGAAAAACTGTTTTTT
j_call: TRBJ2-7; v_call: TRBV5-1; d_call: -; clone_size: many; cdr3_aa: CASSYQQASYEQYF; cdr3_nt: TGCGCCAGCAGCTACCAACAGGCATCCTACGAGCAGTACTTC
j_call: TRBJ2-3; v_call: TRBV7-9; d_call: TRBD2; clone_size: many; cdr3_aa: CASSFPRAGSTDTQYF; cdr3_nt: TGTGCCAGCAGCTTCCCGCGAGCGGGGAGCACAGATACGCAGTATTTT
j_call: TRBJ1-1; v_call: TRBV6-6; d_call: -; clone_size: many; cdr3_aa: CASSYALAEAFF; cdr3_nt: TGTGCCAGCAGTTACGCCTTAGCTGAAGCTTTCTTT
j_call: TRBJ1-1; v_call: TRBV12-3/TRBV12-4; d_call: -; clone_size: many; cdr3_aa: CASSLGAEAFF; cdr3_nt: TGTGCCAGCAGTTTAGGGGCTGAAGCTTTCTTT
j_call: TRBJ2-3; v_call: TRBV4-2; d_call: -; clone_size: many; cdr3_aa: CASSQAGGGLTDTQYF; cdr3_nt: TGTGCCAGCAGCCAAGCCGGTGGGGGGCTCACAGATACGCAGTATTTT
j_call: TRBJ1-6; v_call: TRBV20-1; d_call: -; clone_size: many; cdr3_aa: CSARDSHGAASPLHF; cdr3_nt: TGCAGTGCTAGAGATTCACACGGGGCCGCATCACCCCTCCACTTT
j_call: TRBJ2-5; v_call: TRBV4-2; d_call: -; clone_size: many; cdr3_aa: CASASQADETQYF; cdr3_nt: TGTGCCAGCGCGTCCCAGGCGGACGAGACCCAGTACTTC
j_call: TRBJ2-7; v_call: TRBV19; d_call: TRBD1; clone_size: -; cdr3_aa: CASSWTGSYEQYF; cdr3_nt: TGTGCCAGTAGCTGGACAGGGTCCTACGAGCAGTACTTC
j_call: TRBJ1-1; v_call: TRBV3-1; d_call: TRBD1; clone_size: many; cdr3_aa: CASSQDGSGDRGYLNTEAFF; cdr3_nt: TGTGCCAGCAGCCAAGATGGGTCGGGGGACAGGGGATACCTGAACACTGAAGCTTTCTTT
j_call: TRBJ2-1; v_call: TRBV5-5; d_call: TRBD2; clone_size: many; cdr3_aa: CASSLAPPGGNNEQFF; cdr3_nt: TGTGCCAGCAGCTTGGCTCCCCCCGGGGGGAACAATGAGCAGTTCTTC
j_call: TRBJ2-1; v_call: TRBV10-3; d_call: -; clone_size: many; cdr3_aa: CAISDVGTYNEQFF; cdr3_nt: TGTGCCATCAGTGATGTGGGGACTTACAATGAGCAGTTCTTC
j_call: TRBJ1-5; v_call: TRBV5-1; d_call: -; clone_size: -; cdr3_aa: CASSLGGDNQPQHF; cdr3_nt: TGCGCCAGCAGCTTGGGGGGTGACAATCAGCCCCAGCATTTT
j_call: TRBJ1-2; v_call: TRBV27; d_call: -; clone_size: many; cdr3_aa: CASSLLRGYGYTF; cdr3_nt: TGTGCCAGCAGTTTATTAAGGGGCTATGGCTACACCTTC
j_call: TRBJ1-1; v_call: TRBV7-9; d_call: -; clone_size: once; cdr3_aa: CASSLSGTEAFF; cdr3_nt: TGTGCCAGCAGCCTTTCGGGCACTGAAGCTTTCTTT
j_call: TRBJ2-5; v_call: TRBV9; d_call: -; clone_size: large; cdr3_aa: CASSVTQGRVAQETQYF; cdr3_nt: TGTGCCAGCAGCGTCACACAGGGGAGGGTCGCACAAGAGACCCAGTACTTC
j_call: TRBJ1-6; v_call: TRBV7-9; d_call: -; clone_size: -; cdr3_aa: CASSLQGDSPLHF; cdr3_nt: TGTGCCAGCAGCTTACAGGGTGACTCACCCCTCCACTTT
j_call: TRBJ2-3; v_call: TRBV7-2; d_call: -; clone_size: medium-sized; cdr3_aa: CASSLIYGVPDTQYF; cdr3_nt: TGTGCCAGCAGCTTAATTTATGGGGTACCAGATACGCAGTATTTT
j_call: TRBJ2-7; v_call: TRBV3-1; d_call: -; clone_size: many; cdr3_aa: CASSQEGQVTPFPYEQYF; cdr3_nt: TGTGCCAGCAGCCAAGAAGGGCAAGTGACTCCATTCCCCTACGAGCAGTACTTC
j_call: TRBJ2-7; v_call: TRBV12-3/TRBV12-4; d_call: -; clone_size: -; cdr3_aa: CASSFAGWEQYF; cdr3_nt: TGTGCCAGCAGTTTTGCAGGATGGGAGCAGTACTTC
j_call: TRBJ2-1; v_call: TRBV2; d_call: -; clone_size: many; cdr3_aa: CASTPLIEQFF; cdr3_nt: TGTGCCAGCACTCCCTTGATCGAGCAGTTCTTC
j_call: TRBJ2-1; v_call: TRBV9; d_call: -; clone_size: medium-sized; cdr3_aa: CASSVEGLSDYNEQFF; cdr3_nt: TGTGCCAGCAGCGTAGAAGGGCTATCAGACTACAATGAGCAGTTCTTC
j_call: TRBJ1-1; v_call: TRBV5-6; d_call: TRBD1; clone_size: -; cdr3_aa: CASSLAGQGNTEAFF; cdr3_nt: TGTGCCAGCAGCTTGGCCGGACAGGGGAACACTGAAGCTTTCTTT
j_call: TRBJ1-4; v_call: TRBV14; d_call: -; clone_size: few; cdr3_aa: CASSFKGFEKLFF; cdr3_nt: TGTGCCAGCAGTTTTAAGGGCTTTGAAAAACTGTTTTTT
j_call: TRBJ2-7; v_call: TRBV7-2; d_call: TRBD2; clone_size: many; cdr3_aa: CASRGSRGLAGPGPSYEQYF; cdr3_nt: TGTGCCAGCAGGGGGAGTCGTGGGCTAGCGGGACCAGGCCCTTCCTACGAGCAGTACTTC
j_call: TRBJ2-3; v_call: TRBV5-5; d_call: -; clone_size: many; cdr3_aa: CASSSVGGTDTQYF; cdr3_nt: TGTGCCAGCAGCTCCGTCGGTGGCACAGATACGCAGTATTTT
j_call: TRBJ1-2; v_call: TRBV12-3/TRBV12-4; d_call: -; clone_size: -; cdr3_aa: CASSQGGYYGYTF; cdr3_nt: TGTGCCAGCAGCCAAGGGGGGTACTATGGCTACACCTTC
j_call: TRBJ2-4; v_call: TRBV29-1; d_call: -; clone_size: -; cdr3_aa: CSVWDLAKNIQYF; cdr3_nt: TGCAGCGTTTGGGACCTAGCCAAAAACATTCAGTACTTC
j_call: TRBJ2-7; v_call: TRBV12-3/TRBV12-4; d_call: -; clone_size: -; cdr3_aa: CASGPSGDTYEQYF; cdr3_nt: TGTGCCAGCGGCCCCTCGGGGGACACCTACGAGCAGTACTTC
j_call: TRBJ1-5; v_call: TRBV6-5; d_call: -; clone_size: -; cdr3_aa: CASWGGGWGNQPQHF; cdr3_nt: TGTGCCAGCTGGGGCGGGGGCTGGGGCAATCAGCCCCAGCATTTT
j_call: TRBJ2-1; v_call: TRBV10-2; d_call: -; clone_size: many; cdr3_aa: CASSESIPLYNEQFF; cdr3_nt: TGCGCCAGCAGTGAGTCGATCCCTCTATATAATGAGCAGTTCTTC
j_call: TRBJ1-2; v_call: TRBV29-1; d_call: -; clone_size: -; cdr3_aa: CSVESWGTHYGYTF; cdr3_nt: TGCAGCGTTGAAAGTTGGGGCACTCACTATGGCTACACCTTC
j_call: TRBJ1-2; v_call: TRBV20-1; d_call: -; clone_size: many; cdr3_aa: CSARVLGTTNYGYTF; cdr3_nt: TGCAGTGCTAGAGTACTCGGGACAACAAACTATGGCTACACCTTC
j_call: TRBJ2-7; v_call: TRBV7-6; d_call: -; clone_size: -; cdr3_aa: CASSGGTGSSYEQYF; cdr3_nt: TGTGCCAGCAGCGGGGGAACAGGGAGCTCCTACGAGCAGTACTTC
j_call: TRBJ1-2; v_call: TRBV6-5; d_call: -; clone_size: few; cdr3_aa: CASTAHGNYGYTF; cdr3_nt: TGTGCCAGCACCGCCCACGGGAACTATGGCTACACCTTC
j_call: TRBJ1-1; v_call: TRBV24-1; d_call: -; clone_size: medium-sized; cdr3_aa: CATSDPLQDAMGAFF; cdr3_nt: TGTGCCACCAGTGACCCTCTTCAGGACGCCATGGGAGCTTTCTTT
j_call: TRBJ2-1; v_call: TRBV3-1; d_call: -; clone_size: -; cdr3_aa: CASSYRRYNEQFF; cdr3_nt: TGTGCCAGCAGCTATAGACGCTACAATGAGCAGTTCTTC
j_call: TRBJ2-1; v_call: TRBV2; d_call: TRBD2; clone_size: many; cdr3_aa: CASSETSGLYNEQFF; cdr3_nt: TGTGCCAGCAGTGAAACTAGCGGTCTCTACAATGAGCAGTTCTTC
j_call: TRBJ2-2; v_call: TRBV19; d_call: TRBD1; clone_size: -; cdr3_aa: CASSLTGSSGELFF; cdr3_nt: TGTGCCAGTAGCCTGACAGGGTCGTCCGGGGAGCTGTTTTTT
j_call: TRBJ1-2; v_call: TRBV5-6; d_call: -; clone_size: -; cdr3_aa: CASRLAEVYGYTF; cdr3_nt: TGTGCCAGCAGGTTGGCGGAGGTCTATGGCTACACCTTC
j_call: TRBJ1-5; v_call: TRBV5-8; d_call: -; clone_size: -; cdr3_aa: CASSQPRGTNQPQHF; cdr3_nt: TGTGCCAGCAGCCAACCCCGGGGGACCAATCAGCCCCAGCATTTT
j_call: TRBJ1-2; v_call: TRBV12-3/TRBV12-4; d_call: -; clone_size: few; cdr3_aa: CASSFGTGGIGYTF; cdr3_nt: TGTGCCAGCAGTTTTGGTACCGGGGGAATTGGCTACACCTTC
j_call: TRBJ2-3; v_call: TRBV12-3/TRBV12-4; d_call: -; clone_size: many; cdr3_aa: CASSRGPGLTDTQYF; cdr3_nt: TGTGCCAGCAGTCGGGGGCCGGGCCTCACAGATACGCAGTATTTT
j_call: TRBJ1-1; v_call: TRBV29-1; d_call: -; clone_size: -; cdr3_aa: CSVDRGGPEAFF; cdr3_nt: TGCAGCGTTGACAGGGGCGGGCCTGAAGCTTTCTTT
j_call: TRBJ2-2; v_call: TRBV7-6; d_call: -; clone_size: few; cdr3_aa: CASSSRLDTGELFF; cdr3_nt: TGTGCCAGCAGCTCCCGACTAGACACCGGGGAGCTGTTTTTT
j_call: TRBJ2-5; v_call: TRBV7-9; d_call: -; clone_size: few; cdr3_aa: CASSLDPSQETQYF; cdr3_nt: TGTGCCAGCAGCTTGGACCCCTCCCAAGAGACCCAGTACTTC
j_call: TRBJ1-5; v_call: TRBV7-9; d_call: TRBD1; clone_size: few; cdr3_aa: CASSLTDRGLVAQHF; cdr3_nt: TGTGCCAGCAGCTTAACGGACAGGGGGCTAGTGGCCCAGCATTTT
j_call: TRBJ1-1; v_call: TRBV7-4; d_call: -; clone_size: many; cdr3_aa: CASRLPANTEAFF; cdr3_nt: TGTGCCAGCAGATTACCAGCGAACACTGAAGCTTTCTTT
j_call: TRBJ2-1; v_call: TRBV4-2; d_call: TRBD2; clone_size: -; cdr3_aa: CASSQEWASGTNEQFF; cdr3_nt: TGTGCCAGCAGCCAAGAATGGGCTAGCGGGACGAATGAGCAGTTCTTC
j_call: TRBJ2-7; v_call: TRBV5-4; d_call: -; clone_size: -; cdr3_aa: CASSPDRSTSYEQYF; cdr3_nt: TGTGCCAGCAGCCCCGACCGCAGCACCTCCTACGAGCAGTACTTC
j_call: TRBJ2-3; v_call: TRBV29-1; d_call: -; clone_size: few; cdr3_aa: CSVGGSTDTQYF; cdr3_nt: TGCAGCGTTGGTGGAAGCACAGATACGCAGTATTTT
j_call: TRBJ2-1; v_call: TRBV29-1; d_call: TRBD2; clone_size: -; cdr3_aa: CSLEAGYNEQFF; cdr3_nt: TGCAGCCTAGAAGCGGGATACAATGAGCAGTTCTTC
j_call: TRBJ1-1; v_call: TRBV29-1; d_call: -; clone_size: few; cdr3_aa: CSVDPRGHTEAFF; cdr3_nt: TGCAGCGTTGATCCTCGGGGGCACACTGAAGCTTTCTTT